This TCR beta chain came from a study of regulatory T cells in long-lasting Graves disease. Time point here: newly diagnosed GD, antithyroid drugs for less than 3 months. Making the TCR library involved RNA that had been extracted from PBMCs. Assembly of TCR beta libraries relied on iRepertoire HTBI primers together with Arm-PCR of CDR3 regions. TCRdb reprocessed the multiplex PCR reads with MiXCR, giving one entry per CDR3 protein. The table lists around 480,000 distinct CDR3 sequences, 15% to 20% of them singletons, with 12% in the top ten. This clonotype was observed many times. This sample was also put to use in a study of T cells in Graves' hyperthyroidism and ophthalmopathy.

The sequences come from peripheral blood mononuclear cells (PBMCs), collected at new diagnosis, from a patient treated with antithyroid drugs. The clonotype was recovered from a man aged 40-50 years with Graves disease.

CDR3 nucleotide sequence: TGTGCCAGCAGCCCCGCAGGGCGAACGAACACCGGGGAGCTGTTTTTT. Translated: CASSPAGRTNTGELFF. This chain connects TRBV7-9 to TRBJ2-2; a weak D match, TRBD1 (5 bases). The CDR3 runs 16 residues. Trimming stripped 5 bases from V and 0 bases from J, with 13 bases between. CDR1 is SEHNR and CDR2 is FQNEAQ in the germline V gene (reference sequence).